The present T cell receptor (beta chain) was sequenced within a study of cytotoxic CD8 clonotypes in ibrutinib-treated CLL (dated by TCRdb to 2020 to 2023). Regarding the research as a whole: The cohort included roughly 15 treatment-naive and about a dozen relapsed/refractory patients; 17 were IGHV unmutated. Partial responses were observed in about 24 patients and complete responses in 2; after a median follow-up of 68 months, remission was maintained in approximately 14 patients and progression was observed in approximately 12. Samples at response were collected after a median of roughly 13 months of treatment, with a range of 6 to 36 months. Samples averaged 255,043 productive templates and tens of thousands of productive rearrangements. Longitudinal samples were available for about 30% of the 86 trial participants. Cryopreserved peripheral blood mononuclear cells were obtained before treatment, at response, and at either sustained remission or disease progression. Patients were still on ibrutinib when every remission and progressive disease sample was collected.

The intended sense of this specimen's time point label: eleven to twelve months on ibrutinib. For TCR beta library preparation, 1.5 to 2.5 micrograms of genomic DNA was extracted from cryopreserved PBMCs. Longitudinal blood samples from CLL patients receiving ibrutinib monotherapy were subjected to high-throughput TCR beta sequencing. Patients were enrolled in a phase 2 open-label single-center ibrutinib monotherapy trial. CDR1 and CDR2, per the germline V gene (reference sequence), are GTSNPN and SVGIG. V lost 3 bases and J lost 6 bases; the stretch between them is 12 bases long. Inclusive of the bounding cysteine and phenylalanine, the CDR3 is 14 residues long. This entry keeps only the CDR3 DNA: 42 bases, framed from base 1. Points the paper makes about the study in general: At baseline, clonality was higher than in age-matched healthy donors and showed a strong correlation with circulating CD8+ T-cell counts. Clonality increased at ibrutinib response, stayed stable in sustained remission, and fell back toward baseline at progression. Sampling times were not matched between patients in sustained remission and patients whose disease was progressing, and lymph node repertoires were not examined. Public clonotypes were rare and either contracted or stayed stable during treatment, and the rise in clonality at ibrutinib response reflected the expansion of private clonotypes.

This clone showed up just a few times. Its antigen is still unknown. Qualities for individual bases were not recorded, and no much larger clone is one base off. On a MiSeq, deep resolution sequencing aimed for a depth between 1 in 1 million and 1 in 200,000 T cells, with each clonotype covered about 9.9x on average. The immunoSEQ hsTCRB Kit was used to generate TCR beta libraries. On the authors' methods: Data were analyzed with ImmunoSEQ Data Assistant and ImmunoSEQ Analyzer, with V, D and J genes assigned per IMGT definitions. Clonality, which ranges from 0 to 1, was calculated by subtracting the normalized Shannon entropy of productive rearrangement frequencies from one. Public clonotype analysis was restricted to overrepresented clonotypes comprising at least 0.05% of each patient's repertoire. Approximately 14 age-matched healthy donor repertoires from immuneACCESS were used as controls for clonality. What TCRdb holds here is the immuneACCESS table cut down to in-frame rearrangements. Part of the clones is not present; checked against another copy, under half of the missing clones reflect an unresolved V gene, and the others are unexplained. V, J and clone size are those of that table, while D and trimming were read from the DNA. Across this sample there are approximately 48,000 clones, with more than 45% seen only once. The ten largest clonotypes hold about 30% of the sample.

The receptor was isolated from a human donor with chronic lymphocytic leukemia. The sequencing here drew on PBMCs, taken after 12 months of ibrutinib treatment. The sequence joins TRBV30 to TRBJ1-6; the D region possibly corresponds to TRBD1 (5 bases align). At the DNA level, the sequence is TGTGCCTGGAGCCCGGGGCAGGGTAATTCACCCCTCCACTTT. Translated, it reads CAWSPGQGNSPLHF.